This T cell receptor (beta chain) was retrieved from a study of cytomegalovirus exposure and HLA in healthy donors. The table lists this clone with a few counts. Primers for the PCR totalled 60 Vbeta and 13 Jbeta. Profiled with immunoSEQ multiplex PCR; TCRdb holds only in-frame clones, not every one. The table has over 100,000 clones, around 74% seen once; the top ten hold about 7.3%. CDR1 is MDHEN, CDR2 SYDVKM, per germline. The CDR3 extends over 14 amino acids. V was cut by 8 bases and J by 0 bases, with 14 bases left in between. The TCR originated in a male donor in good health and CMV-seronegative. The chain carries TRBV28 and TRBJ2-7; D not certain. Sequencing was performed on PBMCs. The CDR3 loop is CASGLHDGSYEQYF. In DNA form, the CDR3 reads TGTGCCAGCGGGCTTCACGACGGCTCCTACGAGCAGTACTTC.